This T cell receptor beta chain derives from a study of siplizumab effects on memory and regulatory T cells. Of note for this clone: Antigen unknown.

Some clones are missing from TCRdb's copy, which holds only in-frame ones; the method was immunoSEQ multiplex PCR. Of 9,000 to 15,000 clones in the sample, 45% to 50% were seen once. The ends were cut back, 5 bases at V and 2 bases at J, with 13 bases in the middle. The CDR3 length is 14 residues. Germline V CDR1 and CDR2: SGHTA, FQGNSA. As described, mixed lymphocyte reaction cells underwent coculture at 37°C for a duration of approximately 6 days. Responder PBMCs were labelled with CFSE and stimulator PBMCs with Violet Dye, mixed 1:1. Study findings and constraints: Relative to controls at more than 25%, mappable alloreactive CD4+ clones exhibited a mean Treg-derived proportion of less than 70% with siplizumab.

The TCR originated in a human donor in good health; the cells came from an allogeneic mixed lymphocyte reaction. Some clones in this sample may be carry-over from other donors' samples. V gene TRBV7-2 combines with J gene TRBJ2-7; D is possibly TRBD2 (6 bases). Sequenced material: CFSE-low (dividing) CD8+ T cells sorted from an allogeneic mixed lymphocyte reaction. The CDR3 DNA reads TGTGCCAGCAGCCCACTGGCTAGCGCCTACGAGCAGTACTTC. Amino acid sequence: CASSPLASAYEQYF.